This T cell receptor (beta chain) was recovered during a study of T cell changes during pregnancy in multiple sclerosis. The table came from immunoSEQ multiplex PCR; TCRdb's copy has only in-frame clones and leaves some out. The data contain under 50,000 clones, over 80% of them seen just once; the ten biggest clones take up 26%. The CDR3 covers 16 residues. Trimming removed 3 bases from V and 5 bases from J; junction bases left unmatched: 9. Germline V gene data show CDR1 as SQVTM and CDR2 as ANQGSEA. The V and J genes are TRBV29-1 and TRBJ2-5, with 13 bases aligning to TRBD2. This sequence was found in a female donor with multiple sclerosis, enrolled in a pregnancy study. The source material was CD8+ T cells from peripheral blood mononuclear cells, sampled before pregnancy. CDR3 sequence (DNA): TGCAGCGTTGAGTCGACTAGCGGGGGGCCTTGGGAGACCCAGTACTTC. Translated: CSVESTSGGPWETQYF. The full variable domain, with the rest looked up from reference TRBV29-1 and TRBJ2-5, is SAVISQKPSRDICQRGTSLTIQCQVDSQVTMMFWYRQQPGQSLTLIATANQGSEATYESGFVIDKFPISRPNLTFSTLTVSNMSPEDSSIYLCSVESTSGGPWETQYFGPGTRLLVL.